The rows below give T cell receptor beta chains drawn from one sample of a study of memory CD4+ T cells and cytomegalovirus serostatus. TCRdb's table, derived via immunoSEQ multiplex PCR, lists solely in-frame clones and lacks some. This table has over 45,000 clones, about four fifths appearing once. Source material: memory CD4+ T cells from blood. The receptor set was obtained from an adult in good health and CMV-seronegative. Some clones in this sample may be carry-over from other donors' samples. Both conserved end residues are trimmed from each CDR3. The D gene is left open where the match is weak. Clone size appears in some rows only: once, few, many, or a class for an expanded clone.

size	D	V	J	CDR3
-	-	TRBV6-6	TRBJ1-5	ASSYSPEPQH
-	-	TRBV5-1	TRBJ1-1	ASSPLDGNTEAF
-	-	TRBV28	TRBJ2-4	ASSPMRELAKNIQY
-	TRBD1	TRBV5-1	TRBJ1-4	ASSFNGQASNEKLF
-	TRBD1	TRBV5-4	TRBJ2-7	ASGTGGTEQY
-	-	TRBV30	TRBJ2-7	AWSAPGPEFSYEQY
-	TRBD1	TRBV7-2	TRBJ1-2	ASSLTGEVYGYT
few	TRBD1	TRBV28	TRBJ1-2	ASSPAGQGKRGYT
once	-	TRBV5-1	TRBJ1-1	ASSLWYEGVNTEAF
-	-	TRBV5-1	TRBJ1-5	ARLRTVSWQPQH
-	-	TRBV4-2	TRBJ2-4	ASSQAGRGNIQY
-	TRBD1	TRBV5-3	TRBJ1-2	ARSSYRGEGHGYT
-	-	TRBV10-2	TRBJ1-3	ASSETGIGNTIY
-	TRBD2	TRBV12-5	TRBJ2-2	ASGFVVGRETRMTGELF
-	TRBD2	TRBV7-6	TRBJ2-2	ASSLSRTSGSMELF
once	-	TRBV27	TRBJ2-5	ASKFRETQY
few	TRBD1	TRBV5-1	TRBJ2-7	ASSLVGQGEKLH
-	-	TRBV30	TRBJ1-1	AWSRTLTEAF
-	-	TRBV7-2	TRBJ2-5	ASSSDLTETQY
-	-	TRBV6-6	TRBJ1-5	ASRILNQPQH
-	-	TRBV2	TRBJ2-7	ASSEWGEQY
-	-	TRBV7-3	TRBJ1-1	ASSLGVDTEAF
-	TRBD1	TRBV29-1	TRBJ2-5	SVAAGTGGETQY
-	-	TRBV6-5	TRBJ1-6	ASSPGQGYNSPLH
few	TRBD2	TRBV4-3	TRBJ2-7	ASSQGDSGSLWYEQY
once	TRBD2	TRBV6-1	TRBJ2-1	ASFSGRALDEQF
-	TRBD2	TRBV5-1	TRBJ2-2	ASRDPGLAVRRNTGELF
-	-	TRBV6-6	TRBJ1-3	ASSYRSGNTIY
-	TRBD1	TRBV27	TRBJ2-5	ASRDHRGLDAQY
-	-	TRBV7-2	TRBJ1-3	ASSLGSGPGNTIY
-	-	TRBV5-6	TRBJ2-5	ASSLGLVSGETQY
-	-	TRBV30	TRBJ1-1	AWSIQQGAEAF
-	-	TRBV18	TRBJ1-1	ASSPTTNTEAF
-	TRBD1	TRBV11-2	TRBJ2-1	ASSLGDRAYNEQF
once	-	TRBV5-6	TRBJ1-5	ASSFGPPSRSNQPQH
-	TRBD1	TRBV5-6	TRBJ1-1	ASSLVGQGASEAF
few	-	TRBV28	TRBJ1-1	ASTPETVYTEAF
few	-	TRBV28	TRBJ2-5	ASSSLGLQTQY
-	-	TRBV5-5	TRBJ1-1	ASSFWDTNTEAF
few	-	TRBV7-6	TRBJ2-2	ATSTGGALQNTGELF
-	-	TRBV4-3	TRBJ2-2	ASSQEYVGELF
once	TRBD2	TRBV4-1	TRBJ2-3	ASSQDRASGSNTQY